This T cell receptor beta chain was captured in a study of OX40 agonist ivuxolimab in advanced cancers. Background on the study: The group had a mean age of about 60 years, ranged from 23 to 79, and was 80% to 90% male. Study observations and caveats: In CD8+ T cells, expanded clones were on average more numerous than in CD4+.

Regarding this clone: Its antigen is unidentified. It is unclear where the CDR3 begins or ends on the DNA, so no DNA is shown, and the CDR3 is as TCRdb lists it.

Profiled with immunoSEQ multiplex PCR; TCRdb holds only in-frame clones, not every one. The sample holds roughly 140,000 clones, roughly 92% seen once. The clonotype was recovered from an adult with an advanced solid tumor such as melanoma, head and neck, liver or kidney cancer. The material sequenced was CD4+ or CD8+ T cells sorted from blood, taken in a trial of the OX40 agonist ivuxolimab.

The CDR3: CASSSWVGQGAMREQYF. The chain has TRBV21-1 and TRBJ2-7; the table's D call TRBD1 went unverified against the DNA. TRBV21-1 is a pseudogene locus. The CDR3 is 17 residues long, counting both termini.